These 29 T cell receptor beta chains share one sample of origin, sequenced in a study of OX40 agonist ivuxolimab in advanced cancers. TCRdb's table, derived via immunoSEQ multiplex PCR, lists solely in-frame clones and lacks some. The sample gives about 18,000 clones, over 75% of which show up once; 60% to 80% is in the top ten. The starting material was CD4+ or CD8+ T cells sorted from blood, obtained in a trial of the OX40 agonist ivuxolimab. These receptors were taken from an adult with an advanced solid tumor such as melanoma, head and neck, liver or kidney cancer.

This sequence joins TRBV4-1 and TRBJ2-7, with 7 nucleotides matching TRBD1. V was clipped by 0 bases and J by 0 bases; unmatched bases: 2. CDR1 MGHRA and CDR2 YSYEKL come from the germline V gene. The CDR3 has 15 residues. The CDR3 reads CASSQDRDSSYEQYF. The CDR3 coding sequence is TGCGCCAGCAGCCAAGACCGGGACAGCTCCTACGAGCAGTACTTC.

The V call is TRBV5-5, the J call TRBJ1-6, with D possibly matching TRBD1 (6 bases). V was shortened by 2 bases and J by 7 bases, with 13 bases between the two germline ends. There are 15 residues in the CDR3. The germline V gene has CDR1 SGHKS and CDR2 YYEKEE (reference sequence). This chain's CDR3 is CASSLTQGLNSPLHF. CDR3 in DNA: TGTGCCAGCAGCTTAACCCAGGGGCTCAATTCACCCCTCCACTTT.

In this sample, this clone turned up many times. The chain combines TRBV19 with TRBJ2-1, with D perhaps matching TRBD2 (5 bases). V lost 7 bases to trimming and J lost 0 bases, with 10 bases between them. CDR3 size: 14 residues. CDR1 LNHDA and CDR2 SQIVND come from the germline V gene (reference sequence). For the CDR3, the DNA is TGTGCCAGTACGGTGGGGAGCTCCTACAATGAGCAGTTCTTC. Its translation is CASTVGSSYNEQFF.

The V gene is TRBV28, the J gene TRBJ2-3; 8 bases align to TRBD1. This CDR3 is built from 17 residues. Trimming cost V 4 bases and J 5 bases; bases outside gene matches: 14. The germline V gene encodes CDR1 MDHEN and CDR2 SYDVKM. The CDR3 coding sequence is TGTGCCAGCAGTTCCCAAGACCTCGGACAGGGAGGAGATACGCAGTATTTT. It specifies CASSSQDLGQGGDTQYF.

The chain joins TRBV6-1 to TRBJ1-2, with 8 bases identical to TRBD1. CDR1 MNHNS and CDR2 SASEGT come from the germline V gene. This CDR3 has 16 residues. V was pared by 1 base and J by 4 bases, with 8 bases of the junction left unmatched. CDR3 sequence: CASSEGPGQGGYGYTF. CDR3 DNA: TGTGCCAGCAGTGAAGGCCCAGGACAGGGTGGCTATGGCTACACCTTC.

The chain has TRBV7-9 and TRBJ2-2, with 10 bases matching TRBD2. Looked up from germline, CDR1 is SEHNR and CDR2 is FQNEAQ (reference sequence). The CDR3 covers 15 residues. The J segment lost 4 bases and the V segment lost 1 base, leaving 0 bases of the junction unmatched. In nucleotides, the CDR3 is TGTGCCAGCAGCTTAGGGACTAGCGGCACCGGGGAGCTGTTTTTT. As protein: CASSLGTSGTGELFF.

This clone was recorded a few times. This CDR3 is CASRGLAVFEQFF. CDR3 coding DNA: TGTGCCAGCAGAGGGCTAGCCGTCTTTGAGCAGTTCTTC. The chain recombines TRBV2 with TRBJ2-1; possibly TRBD2 for D (5 bases). CDR1 and CDR2 from the germline V gene are SNHLY and FYNNEI. The CDR3 contains 13 residues. Deletions cut 6 bases from V and 9 bases from J, with 15 bases between.

This clone is labeled as medium-sized. This chain uses TRBV7-8 with TRBJ2-7; the D is unclear. The germline V and J ends were trimmed by 1 base and 3 bases, with 10 bases remaining between them. Germline V lookup: CDR1 SGHVS, CDR2 FQNEAQ. This CDR3 has 14 residues. CDR3 DNA: TGTGCCAGCAGCTTAGGTAGCAGCTACTACGAGCAGTACTTC. Residues: CASSLGSSYYEQYF.

The chain combines TRBV5-6 with TRBJ2-7; D is possibly TRBD1 (5 bases). Germline-derived CDR1 and CDR2 are SGHDT and YYEEEE. Trimming pared 4 bases from V and 3 bases from J, leaving 14 bases between. This CDR3 comprises 14 residues. The CDR3: CASSHKAGNYEQYF. The CDR3 DNA reads as TGTGCCAGCAGCCACAAGGCAGGGAACTACGAGCAGTACTTC.

This chain joins TRBV7-3 and TRBJ2-2; the D is unclear. Trimming pared 2 bases from V and 4 bases from J, leaving 5 bases between. Germline V CDR1 and CDR2: SGHTA, FQGTGA. This CDR3 has 13 residues. The CDR3 loop reads CASSLLATGELFF. CDR3 DNA sequence: TGTGCCAGCAGCTTATTGGCCACCGGGGAGCTGTTTTTT.

The CDR3 nucleotides are TGTGCCAGCAGCCCCCCAGGGGCGGGAGTAACCGGGGAGCTGTTTTTT. It specifies CASSPPGAGVTGELFF. The rearrangement links TRBV4-2 to TRBJ2-2; a weak D match, TRBD2 (7 bases). The CDR3 has 16 residues. Trimming stripped 4 bases from V and 5 bases from J, with 17 bases between. Germline V gene sequence: CDR1 LGHNA, CDR2 YNFKEQ.

In its sample, this clone was seen a few times. This rearrangement joins TRBV21-1 to TRBJ1-3; the table's D call TRBD1 went unverified against the DNA. TRBV21-1 is listed as a pseudogene. This CDR3 has 19 amino acids. In nucleotides, the CDR3 is TGTGCCAGCAGCCTCGGGGGGACAGGGGGCTTTAAACTCGGAAACACCATATATTTT. Its translation is CASSLGGTGGFKLGNTIYF.

CDR3 coding DNA: TGCGCCAGCAGCCAAGCGTCTGTTGCGGGGAGCACAGATACGCAGTATTTT. This gives the protein CASSQASVAGSTDTQYF. The J gene is TRBJ2-3, the V gene TRBV4-1; possible D gene TRBD2, 6 bases. From germline, CDR1 is MGHRA and CDR2 YSYEKL. This CDR3 comprises 17 residues. The germline V and J ends were trimmed by 1 base and 0 bases, with 14 bases remaining between them.

V gene TRBV28 combines with J gene TRBJ2-1; 7 nucleotides align to TRBD1. The germline gives CDR1 MDHEN, CDR2 SYDVKM. CDR3 length equals 15 residues. Trimming took 4 bases from V and 5 from J; bases not matched to a gene: 8. In DNA, the CDR3 is TGTGCCAGCAGTTCGCCAACCGGGACAGACAATGAGCAGTTCTTC. This sequence encodes CASSSPTGTDNEQFF.

This clone has only one observation. The chain carries TRBV6-1 and TRBJ2-2; TRBD2 matches at 8 bases. V shed 3 bases, J shed 3 bases, and the junction held 3 bases outside the gene matches. The CDR3 length is 15 residues. The germline V gene encodes CDR1 MNHNS and CDR2 SASEGT. CDR3 coding DNA: TGTGCCAGCAGTGATGGCGGGGGGCACACCGGGGAGCTGTTTTTT. Protein: CASSDGGGHTGELFF.

This clone has more than one count but fewer than ten. The chain uses TRBV9 and TRBJ2-3; possible D gene TRBD2, 5 bases. The V gene lost 5 bases and the J gene lost 4 bases, with 14 bases spanning the gap. Germline values: CDR1 SGDLS, CDR2 YYNGEE. The CDR3 runs to 14 residues. CDR3 sequence reads: CASSDREGPDTQYF. The DNA of the CDR3 is TGTGCCAGCAGTGACCGGGAAGGCCCAGATACGCAGTATTTT.

This clone was seen only a few times. The rearrangement joins TRBV19 to TRBJ1-5; 7 bases are a match to TRBD1. The germline V gene encodes CDR1 LNHDA and CDR2 SQIVND (reference sequence). This CDR3 region has 13 residues. After removal of 5 bases from V and 2 bases from J, the junction contained 0 bases not matched to a gene. CDR3 sequence (DNA): TGTGCCAGTAGTGACAGGGGCAATCAGCCCCAGCATTTT. Protein: CASSDRGNQPQHF. Full variable domain (missing parts from reference TRBV19 and TRBJ1-5): DGGITQSPKYLFRKEGQNVTLSCEQNLNHDAMYWYRQDPGQGLRLIYYSQIVNDFQKGDIAEGYSVSREKKESFPLTVTSAQKNPTAFYLCASSDRGNQPQHFGDGTRLSIL.

The V and J genes are TRBV27 and TRBJ1-5, with 7 bases matching TRBD1. CDR1 is MNHEY and CDR2 is SMNVEV in the germline V gene (reference sequence). The J segment lost 6 bases and the V segment lost 5 bases, leaving 13 bases of the junction unmatched. The CDR3 consists of 16 residues. In DNA form, the CDR3 reads TGTGCCAGCAGTCCGAACAGGGGTGGTTCAGCTCAGCCCCAGCATTTT. It specifies CASSPNRGGSAQPQHF.

V and J are TRBV29-1 and TRBJ2-1; D unresolved. V was cut by 2 bases and J by 6 bases, with 8 bases left in between. The length of the CDR3 is 12 residues. The V gene's germline CDR1 is SQVTM and CDR2 ANQGSEA. This chain's CDR3 is CSVEHNANEQFF. The CDR3 bases are TGCAGCGTTGAACACAACGCCAATGAGCAGTTCTTC.

This chain joins TRBV14 and TRBJ1-2, with D hard to call. V was trimmed by 0 bases and J by 0 bases, leaving 5 bases between them. Germline CDR1 and CDR2: SGHDN and FVKESK. The CDR3 is 14 residues long. The CDR3 spells CASSQDSTNYGYTF. CDR3 DNA sequence: TGTGCCAGCAGCCAAGACTCGACTAACTATGGCTACACCTTC.

This chain connects TRBV27 to TRBJ1-1, with no clear D. Looked up from germline, CDR1 is MNHEY and CDR2 is SMNVEV (reference sequence). The V end lost 5 bases, the J end lost 5 bases, and 15 bases lay between the germline ends. The CDR3 covers 14 residues. The CDR3: CASSRLQEGTEAFF. CDR3 sequence (DNA): TGTGCCAGCAGTCGCCTTCAGGAAGGGACTGAAGCTTTCTTT.

The chain is built from TRBV7-9 and TRBJ2-3; 8 bases are shared with TRBD1. The CDR3 spans 14 residues. V trimming: 2 bases; J trimming: 5 bases; junction bases outside the gene matches: 3. Germline V CDR1 and CDR2: SEHNR, FQNEAQ (reference sequence). The DNA for the CDR3 is TGTGCCAGCAGCTTACGGACAGGGCTAGATACGCAGTATTTT. This gives the protein CASSLRTGLDTQYF. The full variable domain, completed using reference TRBV7-9 and TRBJ2-3, is DTGVSQNPRHKITKRGQNVTFRCDPISEHNRLYWYRQTLGQGPEFLTYFQNEAQLEKSRLLSDRFSAERPKGSFSTLEIQRTEQGDSAMYLCASSLRTGLDTQYFGPGTRLTVL.

The chain links TRBV6-6 to TRBJ1-3; tentative D call: TRBD1 (5 bases). The CDR3 totals 13 residues. Germline-derived CDR1 and CDR2 are MNHNY and SVGAGI (reference sequence). The V and J ends lost 2 bases and 4 bases respectively, with 6 bases between them. As DNA, the CDR3 is TGTGCCAGCAGTTACGGGGGAGGAAACACCATATATTTT. Protein: CASSYGGGNTIYF.

The rearrangement joins TRBV4-2 to TRBJ2-2, with TRBD2 matching 9 bases. J gave up 5 bases and V 1 base, and 8 bases lay outside the gene matches. This CDR3 has 17 residues. CDR1 is LGHNA, CDR2 YNFKEQ, per germline. This chain's CDR3 is CASSQVTAGGGTGELFF. Here the CDR3 DNA reads TGTGCCAGCAGCCAAGTTACAGCGGGGGGCGGGACCGGGGAGCTGTTTTTT.

The chain joins TRBV7-3 to TRBJ1-5; D not certain. Germline V gene lookup returns CDR1 SGHTA and CDR2 FQGTGA. V lost 3 bases, J lost 7 bases, and 13 bases lay in between. The length of the CDR3 is 14 residues. The CDR3, as DNA: TGTGCCAGCAGCTTTTCTTCCCTCGGGCAGCCCCAGCATTTT. Protein sequence: CASSFSSLGQPQHF.

The CDR3 DNA reads as TGTGCCAGCAGCTCGGGACAGGCTAACTACGAGCAGTACTTC. Translation: CASSSGQANYEQYF. The chain employs TRBV11-2 and TRBJ2-7, with 8 bases that match TRBD1. The CDR3 has 14 residues. V shed 4 bases, J shed 3 bases, and the junction held 5 bases outside the gene matches. Germline assignment: CDR1 SGHAT and CDR2 FQNNGV.

The chain links TRBV19 to TRBJ1-5; unclear D gene. The CDR3 sequence is 15 residues long. V was cut by 2 bases and J by 4 bases, with 12 bases left in between. Germline assignment: CDR1 LNHDA and CDR2 SQIVND (reference sequence). The CDR3 loop is CASSIWRETNQPQHF. The CDR3, as DNA: TGTGCCAGTAGTATATGGCGAGAAACTAATCAGCCCCAGCATTTT.

This chain joins TRBV16 and TRBJ2-1; D might be TRBD2 (5 bases). This CDR3 has 17 residues. The germline V gene encodes CDR1 KGHSY and CDR2 FQNENV. V gave up 0 bases and J gave up 8 bases, with 20 bases separating them. CDR3 region: CASSQSGGVLPGDEQFF. The DNA for the CDR3 is TGTGCCAGCAGCCAATCGGGTGGGGTCTTACCCGGGGATGAGCAGTTCTTC.

V is TRBV9 and J is TRBJ1-3; D gene ambiguous. Germline CDR1 and CDR2: SGDLS and YYNGEE. The CDR3 loop spans 16 amino acids. V shed 3 bases and J shed 4 bases, with 17 bases lying between them. The CDR3 loop is CASSADTVGMGNTIYF. CDR3 in DNA: TGTGCCAGCAGCGCAGATACGGTGGGAATGGGAAACACCATATATTTT.